One and the same sample provided the 18 T cell receptor beta chains below, sequenced in a study of shared clonotypes between healthy human individuals. TCRdb keeps only in-frame clones here, not all; method: immunoSEQ multiplex PCR. The sample has more than 2 million clones; about 95% are singletons. Naive CD8 cells lacked CD45RO and underwent positive selection for CCR7, leaving out terminally differentiated effector memory CD45RA+ cells. The sample taken for sequencing was naive CD8+ T cells sorted from blood. These receptors were taken from a man between 18 and 29 years old in good health.

V usage is TRBV6-5 and J usage is TRBJ1-1; D uncertain. CDR1 is MNHEY, CDR2 SVGAGI, per germline. Trimming pared 10 bases from V and 8 bases from J, leaving 14 bases between. The CDR3 length is 11 residues. The CDR3 protein is CATTEVGEAFF. The DNA for the CDR3 is TGTGCCACCACGGAGGTCGGAGAAGCTTTCTTT.

The rearrangement links TRBV6-1 to TRBJ1-3; maybe TRBD1 (5 bases). CDR3 length: 15 amino acids. Germline CDR1 MNHNS, CDR2 SASEGT. Trimming took 5 bases from V and 0 from J, leaving 11 bases between them. The CDR3 coding sequence is TGTGCCAGCAGTAAACAGGTCCTCTCTGGAAACACCATATATTTT. Its translation: CASSKQVLSGNTIYF.

J is TRBJ2-1 and V is TRBV4-3, with TRBD2 matching 8 bases. The CDR3 consists of 17 residues. Germline V gene data show CDR1 as LGHNA and CDR2 as YSLEER. The J segment lost 0 bases and the V segment lost 0 bases, leaving 4 bases of the junction unmatched. This CDR3 is CASSQEPGLDSYNEQFF. The CDR3 DNA reads as TGCGCCAGCAGCCAAGAACCGGGACTAGACTCCTACAATGAGCAGTTCTTC.

As to this clone: Distinct nucleotide sequences in the sample also encode this CDR3. This chain joins TRBV27 and TRBJ1-2; 9 positions agree with TRBD1. The V segment lost 3 bases and the J segment 7 bases; nucleotides outside the gene matches: 6. The CDR3 contains 14 residues. Germline V CDR1 and CDR2: MNHEY, SMNVEV (reference sequence). CDR3 in amino acids: CASSFTGGGSGYTF. DNA for the CDR3: TGTGCCAGCAGTTTCACAGGGGGCGGGTCTGGCTACACCTTC.

This clone came up once. The rearrangement links TRBV27 to TRBJ2-7; the D gene is possibly TRBD1 (6 bases). Germline V lookup: CDR1 MNHEY, CDR2 SMNVEV (reference sequence). There are 13 residues in the CDR3. The ends were cut back, 3 bases at V and 7 bases at J, with 13 bases in the middle. The CDR3 sequence: CASSFRGTGEQYF. The CDR3 DNA sequence: TGTGCCAGCAGTTTTAGGGGGACCGGGGAGCAGTACTTC.

The rearrangement joins TRBV14 to TRBJ2-7, with 10 bases matching TRBD1. CDR3 size: 15 residues. J gave up 3 bases and V 3 bases, and 5 bases lay outside the gene matches. Germline V gene sequence: CDR1 SGHDN, CDR2 FVKESK. The CDR3 spells CASSQGQGTGYEQYF. CDR3 bases: TGTGCCAGCAGCCAGGGACAGGGGACAGGCTACGAGCAGTACTTC. The whole variable domain, filled in from reference TRBV14 and TRBJ2-7, reads EAGVTQFPSHSVIEKGQTVTLRCDPISGHDNLYWYRRVMGKEIKFLLHFVKESKQDESGMPNNRFLAERTGGTYSTLKVQPAELEDSGVYFCASSQGQGTGYEQYFGPGTRLTVT.

The rearrangement joins TRBV25-1 to TRBJ1-2, with 7 bases lining up with TRBD1. Germline assignment: CDR1 MGHDK and CDR2 SYGVNS. CDR3 size: 14 residues. V was clipped by 5 bases and J by 4 bases; unmatched bases: 7. The CDR3 loop is CASSLNDRVYGYTF. The CDR3 DNA reads TGTGCCAGCAGTTTAAACGACAGGGTCTATGGCTACACCTTC.

The chain carries TRBV6-1 and TRBJ2-7; TRBD2 is a possible D gene (5 bases). Looked up from germline, CDR1 is MNHNS and CDR2 is SASEGT. The CDR3 spans 13 residues. Trimming took off 4 bases at V and 3 bases at J, with 10 bases between the two ends. CDR3 coding DNA: TGTGCCAGCAGTGCCGGGGTACTCTACGAGCAGTACTTC. Translating it yields CASSAGVLYEQYF.

This chain uses TRBV4-1 with TRBJ2-7; D is possibly TRBD1 or TRBD2 (6 bases each). The V gene lost 0 bases and the J gene lost 3 bases, with 18 bases spanning the gap. The CDR3 totals 17 residues. CDR1 and CDR2 (germline): MGHRA, YSYEKL. The CDR3 region has the DNA TGCGCCAGCAGCCAAGAACAACAGGGAGGTAATTACTACGAGCAGTACTTC. Translation gives CASSQEQQGGNYYEQYF.

The V call is TRBV30, the J call TRBJ1-2, with D possibly TRBD1 on 6 matching bases. The V end lost 0 bases, the J end lost 5 bases, and 10 bases lay between the germline ends. The CDR3 contains 13 residues. Germline CDR1 reads GTSNPN; CDR2 reads SVGIG (reference sequence). The CDR3 DNA is TGTGCCTGGAGTGTTTGGGGGGCTTATGGCTACACCTTC. Its protein is CAWSVWGAYGYTF.

The chain recombines TRBV6-1 with TRBJ2-3; D ambiguous. The CDR3 has 19 amino acids. With 2 bases removed from V and 0 bases from J, the gap between germline ends came to 21 bases. Germline CDR1 reads MNHNS; CDR2 reads SASEGT. CDR3 sequence (DNA): TGTGCCAGCAGTGAAAGGGCCTTATTTACTCTACCCAGCACAGATACGCAGTATTTT. It encodes CASSERALFTLPSTDTQYF.

The rearrangement links TRBV13 to TRBJ2-2; the D is unclear. This CDR3 has 13 residues. Germline CDR1 is PRHDT and CDR2 is FYEKMQ (reference sequence). Deletions cut 7 bases from V and 0 bases from J, with 6 bases between. The CDR3 reads CASKVTNTGELFF. The CDR3 DNA follows: TGTGCCAGCAAGGTGACGAACACCGGGGAGCTGTTTTTT. The full variable domain, rest sourced from reference TRBV13 and TRBJ2-2, is AAGVIQSPRHLIKEKRETATLKCYPIPRHDTVYWYQQGPGQDPQFLISFYEKMQSDKGSIPDRFSAQQFSDYHSELNMSSLELGDSALYFCASKVTNTGELFFGEGSRLTVL.

This chain uses TRBV9 with TRBJ2-7; 10 bases agree with TRBD1. The trim removed 3 bases at V and 3 bases at J, leaving 9 bases unmatched. The germline V gene has CDR1 SGDLS and CDR2 YYNGEE. The length of the CDR3 is 16 residues. The CDR3 sequence is CASSAGPGQGNYEQYF. The CDR3 DNA reads as TGTGCCAGCAGCGCCGGACCGGGACAGGGGAACTACGAGCAGTACTTC.

This sequence joins TRBV7-2 and TRBJ1-1; 8 nucleotides agree with TRBD1. CDR1 SGHTA and CDR2 FQGNSA come from the germline V gene. The CDR3 has 14 residues. V dropped 4 bases and J dropped 7; count of bases not matched to a gene: 8. This CDR3 is CASSSLRTGLEAFF. The CDR3 coding sequence is TGTGCCAGCAGCTCTCTACGGACAGGGCTTGAAGCTTTCTTT.

This rearrangement joins TRBV9 to TRBJ1-1, with 7 bases fitting TRBD1. After removal of 4 bases from V and 0 bases from J, the junction contained 6 bases not matched to a gene. Germline lookup yields CDR1 SGDLS and CDR2 YYNGEE. The CDR3 is 15 amino acids. CDR3 DNA sequence: TGTGCCAGCAGCCACAAACAGGGGATGAACACTGAAGCTTTCTTT. Translating gives CASSHKQGMNTEAFF.

The gene calls are TRBV7-2 and TRBJ2-1; D unclear. The CDR3 loop spans 12 amino acids. Germline V gene data show CDR1 as SGHTA and CDR2 as FQGNSA. Trimming took off 5 bases at V and 9 bases at J, with 11 bases between the two ends. The CDR3 protein is CASSVTRLEQFF. The CDR3 DNA follows: TGTGCCAGCAGCGTTACCAGACTTGAGCAGTTCTTC.

This sequence joins TRBV9 and TRBJ2-7; 11 nucleotides align to TRBD2. This CDR3 contains 16 residues. In germline, CDR1 is SGDLS, CDR2 YYNGEE. The trim removed 0 bases at V and 1 base at J, leaving 3 bases unmatched. The CDR3 DNA is TGTGCCAGCAGCGTAGGGGGACTAGCGGTTTCCTACGAGCAGTACTTC. Its translation is CASSVGGLAVSYEQYF.

CDR3: CASSPSLREQYF. The CDR3 DNA reads as TGTGCCAGCAGCCCAAGCCTACGTGAGCAGTACTTC. The rearrangement links TRBV7-9 to TRBJ2-7, with D uncertain. The V gene lost 5 bases and the J gene lost 7 bases, with 12 bases spanning the gap. CDR1 and CDR2 (germline): SEHNR, FQNEAQ (reference sequence). The CDR3 contains 12 residues.